This T cell receptor beta chain was identified during a study of shared clonotypes between healthy human individuals. Germline CDR1 reads LGHNA; CDR2 reads YNFKEQ. The ends lost 2 bases at V and 4 bases at J; junction bases unmatched: 5. The CDR3 runs 16 residues. Sequenced by immunoSEQ multiplex PCR; TCRdb stores in-frame clones only, minus some. The sample contains around 2.1 million clones, approximately 94% of which appear only once. CD45RO-negative cells were positively selected for CCR7, leaving out terminally differentiated effector memory CD45RA+ cells. This receptor was identified in a young man in good health. Some clones in this sample may be carry-over from other donors' samples. The sample taken for sequencing was naive CD8+ T cells from PBMCs. This rearrangement joins TRBV4-2 to TRBJ2-3; 11 bases agree with TRBD2. In DNA form, the CDR3 reads TGTGCCAGCAGCCAATTAGTTAGCGGGAGGGCAGATACGCAGTATTTT. It encodes CASSQLVSGRADTQYF.